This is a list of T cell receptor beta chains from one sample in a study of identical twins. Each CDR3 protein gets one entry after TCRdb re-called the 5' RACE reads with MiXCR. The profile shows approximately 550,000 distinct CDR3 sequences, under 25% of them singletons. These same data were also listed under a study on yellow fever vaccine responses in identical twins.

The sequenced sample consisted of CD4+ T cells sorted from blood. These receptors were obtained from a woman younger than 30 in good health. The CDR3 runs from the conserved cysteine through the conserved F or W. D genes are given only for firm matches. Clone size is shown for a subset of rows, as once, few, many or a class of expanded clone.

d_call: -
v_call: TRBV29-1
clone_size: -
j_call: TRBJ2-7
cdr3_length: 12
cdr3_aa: CSVRVSLGEQCF
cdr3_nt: TGCAGCGTTCGGGTCTCCCTGGGGGAGCAGTGCTTC

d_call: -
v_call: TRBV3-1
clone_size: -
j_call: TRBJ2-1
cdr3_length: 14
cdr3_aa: CASTFQGLRNEQFF
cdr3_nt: TGTGCCAGCACCTTTCAGGGGCTTAGGAATGAGCAGTTCTTC

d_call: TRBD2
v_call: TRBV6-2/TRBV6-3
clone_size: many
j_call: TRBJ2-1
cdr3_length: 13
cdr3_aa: CASSPGLAGEQFF
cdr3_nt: TGTGCCAGCAGCCCGGGACTAGCTGGTGAGCAGTTCTTC

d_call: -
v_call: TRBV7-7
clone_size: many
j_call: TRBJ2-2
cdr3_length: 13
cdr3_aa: CASSLGSTGELFF
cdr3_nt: TGTGCCAGCAGCTTGGGATCCACCGGGGAGCTGTTTTTT

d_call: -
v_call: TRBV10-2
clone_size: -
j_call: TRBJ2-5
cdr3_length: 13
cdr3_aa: CASSLEPEETQYF
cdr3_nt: TGCGCCAGCAGTCTTGAGCCTGAAGAGACCCAGTACTTC

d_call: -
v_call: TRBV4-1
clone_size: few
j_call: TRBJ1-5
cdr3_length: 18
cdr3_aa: CASSQAVQPGLFNQPQHF
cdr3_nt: TGCGCCAGCAGCCAAGCAGTGCAGCCCGGACTATTCAATCAGCCCCAGCATTTT

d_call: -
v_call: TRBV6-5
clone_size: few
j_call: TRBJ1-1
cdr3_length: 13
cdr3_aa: CASSWRRDSEAFF
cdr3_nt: TGTGCCAGCAGTTGGCGACGCGACTCTGAAGCTTTCTTT

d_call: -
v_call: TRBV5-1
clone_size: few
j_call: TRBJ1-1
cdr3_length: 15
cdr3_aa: CASSLGRALNTEAFF
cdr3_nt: TGCGCCAGCAGCTTGGGGAGGGCCCTGAACACTGAAGCTTTCTTT

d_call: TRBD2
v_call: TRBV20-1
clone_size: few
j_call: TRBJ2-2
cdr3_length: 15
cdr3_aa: CSASRGGGRSGELFF
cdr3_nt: TGCAGTGCTAGTCGCGGGGGGGGCCGGTCCGGGGAGCTGTTTTTT

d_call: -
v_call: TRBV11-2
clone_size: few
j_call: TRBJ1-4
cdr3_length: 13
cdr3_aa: CASRAGINEKLFF
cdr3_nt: TGTGCCAGCAGGGCAGGGATAAATGAAAAACTGTTTTTT

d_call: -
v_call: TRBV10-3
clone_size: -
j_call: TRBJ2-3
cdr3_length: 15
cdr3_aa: CAISSAGSEVDTQYF
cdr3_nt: TGTGCCATCAGTTCCGCGGGGAGCGAGGTAGATACGCAGTATTTT

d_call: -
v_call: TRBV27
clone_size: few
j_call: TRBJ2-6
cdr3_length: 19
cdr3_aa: CASTLTGTPRFYGANVLTF
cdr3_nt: TGTGCCAGCACACTCACCGGGACACCCAGGTTCTATGGGGCCAACGTCCTGACTTTC

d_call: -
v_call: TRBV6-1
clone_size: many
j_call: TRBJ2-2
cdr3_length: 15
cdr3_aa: CASRRLVSNTGELFF
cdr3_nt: TGTGCCAGCAGACGACTAGTTTCGAACACCGGGGAGCTGTTTTTT

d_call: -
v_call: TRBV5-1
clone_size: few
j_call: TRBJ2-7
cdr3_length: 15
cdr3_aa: CASNVIGGGRGEQYF
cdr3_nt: TGCGCCAGCAACGTAATTGGGGGGGGCAGGGGCGAGCAGTACTTC

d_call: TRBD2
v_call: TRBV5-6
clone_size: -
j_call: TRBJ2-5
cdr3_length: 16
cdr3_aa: CASSRLGLAGGETQYF
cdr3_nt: TGTGCCAGCAGCCGCCTGGGACTAGCGGGGGGTGAGACCCAGTACTTC

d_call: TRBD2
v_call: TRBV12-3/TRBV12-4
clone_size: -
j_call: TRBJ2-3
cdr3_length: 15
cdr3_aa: CASRGTSGTLDTQYF
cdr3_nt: TGTGCCAGCAGGGGGACTAGCGGGACATTAGATACGCAGTATTTT

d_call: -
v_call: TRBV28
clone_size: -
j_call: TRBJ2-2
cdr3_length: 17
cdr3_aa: CASSLNGVHPNTGELFF
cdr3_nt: TGTGCCAGCAGTTTAAATGGTGTACACCCGAACACCGGGGAGCTGTTTTTT

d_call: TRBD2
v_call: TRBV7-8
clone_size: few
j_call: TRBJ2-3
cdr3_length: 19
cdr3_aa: CASSLAYPGLAVNTDTQYF
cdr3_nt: TGTGCCAGCAGCTTAGCATATCCGGGACTAGCGGTGAACACAGATACGCAGTATTTT

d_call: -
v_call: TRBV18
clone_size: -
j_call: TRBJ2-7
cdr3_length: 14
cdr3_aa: CASSPVALSHEQYF
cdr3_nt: TGTGCCAGCTCACCGGTTGCCCTCTCCCACGAGCAGTACTTC

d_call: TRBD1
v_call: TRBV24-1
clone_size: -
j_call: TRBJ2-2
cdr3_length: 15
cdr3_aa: CATSRTGRNTGELFF
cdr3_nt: TGTGCCACCAGCCGGACAGGGAGGAACACCGGGGAGCTGTTTTTT

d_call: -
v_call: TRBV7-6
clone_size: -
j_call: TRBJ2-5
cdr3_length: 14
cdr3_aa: CASSLGGALQTQYF
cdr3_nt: TGTGCCAGCAGCTTAGGGGGGGCCCTTCAGACCCAGTACTTC

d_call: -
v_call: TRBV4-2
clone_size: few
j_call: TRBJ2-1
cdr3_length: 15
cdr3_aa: CASSQVGSQYNEQFF
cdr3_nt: TGTGCCAGCAGCCAAGTGGGGAGTCAGTACAATGAGCAGTTCTTC

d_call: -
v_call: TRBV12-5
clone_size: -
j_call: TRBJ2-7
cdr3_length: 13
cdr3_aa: CASASRVAYEQYF
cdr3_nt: TGTGCTAGTGCATCCCGGGTCGCCTACGAGCAGTACTTC